The present T cell receptor beta chain was sequenced within a study of graft-versus-host responses after intestinal transplantation. In the study overall: For about three years after anti-thymocyte globulin induction, all recipients took tacrolimus and steroids. Broader study findings: Recipient marrow contained GvH clones, some of which appeared first in ileum or blood. Peak levels of circulating GvH clones tracked with early post-transplant HvG declines. The study found high graft-versus-host to host-versus-graft clonal ratios in allografts of patients with graft-donor T cell macrochimerism.

Per germline, CDR1 SGHNT and CDR2 YYREEE (reference sequence). The CDR3 extends over 15 amino acids. The ends lost 9 bases at V and 1 base at J; junction bases unmatched: 10. Profiling relied on immunoSEQ multiplex PCR, and the TCRdb table lists in-frame clones only, not all of them. The sample consists of over 55,000 clones, approximately 84% of them appearing once. Concerning this clone: Its specificity is not known.

The receptor was derived from a human donor who was the organ donor for an intestinal transplant. Sample: unstimulated CD4+ T cells sorted from spleen or lymph node cells, taken before transplant. The V call is TRBV5-4, the J call TRBJ2-3, with TRBD2 matching over 8 bases. CDR3 amino acids: CAISLPGGGTDTQYF. The DNA for the CDR3 is TGTGCCATTTCTCTTCCGGGGGGGGGCACAGATACGCAGTATTTT.